Each of the 20 T cell receptor beta chains below was sequenced from the same sample in a study of blood T cell repertoires in COVID-19. Sequencing was performed with immunoSEQ multiplex PCR; in TCRdb, only in-frame clones are kept and a portion is missing. Here the sample spans some 76,000 clones, 86% being singletons. The sequencing sample was made of peripheral blood. Receptor source: a man older than 75 in a cohort sampled during active COVID-19.

The chain employs TRBV10-2 and TRBJ1-6, with D uncertain. Germline values: CDR1 WSHSY, CDR2 SAAADI. Trimming pared 3 bases from V and 4 bases from J, leaving 16 bases between. The CDR3 runs 17 residues. The CDR3 coding sequence is TGCGCCAGCAGTGAATTCCGGATGACAAATTATAATTCACCCCTCCACTTT. Its translation: CASSEFRMTNYNSPLHF.

V and J are TRBV5-4 and TRBJ1-2; TRBD1 aligns across 9 bases. The CDR3 spans 15 residues. Germline values: CDR1 SGHNT, CDR2 YYREEE (reference sequence). The ends lost 4 bases at V and 3 bases at J; junction bases unmatched: 7. CDR3 region: CASSTGTGSHYGYTF. CDR3 bases: TGTGCCAGCAGCACCGGGACAGGGTCCCACTATGGCTACACCTTC.

The rearrangement uses TRBV7-9 and TRBJ2-1; tentatively, D is TRBD2 (6 bases). CDR3 length equals 14 residues. Germline CDR1 SEHNR, CDR2 FQNEAQ (reference sequence). V gave up 5 bases and J gave up 4 bases, with 12 bases separating them. CDR3 bases: TGTGCCAGCAGCACGTTCGGGAGTTACAATGAGCAGTTCTTC. It encodes CASSTFGSYNEQFF.

The rearrangement joins TRBV5-1 to TRBJ2-5; 7 positions match TRBD1. The V segment lost 4 bases and the J segment 5 bases; nucleotides outside the gene matches: 8. Germline-derived CDR1 and CDR2 are SGHRS and YFSETQ. The CDR3 contains 14 residues. CDR3 in DNA: TGCGCCAGCAGCGTCGAAGGGGGCTGGGAGACCCAGTACTTC. Translation: CASSVEGGWETQYF.

The V and J genes are TRBV5-8 and TRBJ1-5; TRBD1 is a possible D gene (5 bases). Looked up from germline, CDR1 is SGHTS and CDR2 is YDEGEE. Trimming pared 4 bases from V and 3 bases from J, leaving 11 bases between. The CDR3 has 14 amino acids. The CDR3 region has the DNA TGTGCCAGCAGCCGGGGACTGAACAATCAGCCCCAGCATTTT. Protein sequence: CASSRGLNNQPQHF.

The rearrangement uses TRBV27 and TRBJ2-7; 10 bases line up with TRBD2. CDR1 and CDR2 from the germline V gene are MNHEY and SMNVEV (reference sequence). V lost 2 bases and J lost 2; bases outside the gene matches: 3. The CDR3 has 15 amino acids. The CDR3 nucleotides read TGTGCCAGCAGTTTACAAGCGGGGGGGACCTACGAGCAGTACTTC. Amino acid sequence: CASSLQAGGTYEQYF.

The chain joins TRBV3-1 (or the pseudogene TRBV3-2) to TRBJ2-2; D not resolved. Germline CDR1 is LGHDT and CDR2 is YNNKEL (reference sequence). V dropped 4 bases and J dropped 6 bases, with 15 bases sitting between them. The CDR3 runs 15 residues. The CDR3 is CASSPPVAGAGELFF. CDR3 DNA: TGTGCCAGCAGCCCCCCCGTGGCAGGCGCCGGGGAGCTGTTTTTT.

This sequence joins TRBV6-6 and TRBJ1-2; D unresolved. The CDR3 loop spans 14 amino acids. The germline CDR1 and CDR2 sequences are MNHNY and SVGAGI (reference sequence). Trimming took off 0 bases at V and 8 bases at J, with 13 bases between the two ends. For the CDR3, the DNA is TGTGCCAGCAGTTACTCAGGAGCCGGCGGGGGCTACACCTTC. This encodes CASSYSGAGGGYTF.

The V gene is TRBV19, the J gene TRBJ2-3; TRBD1 aligns across 7 bases. The J segment lost 1 base and the V segment lost 5 bases, leaving 12 bases of the junction unmatched. Germline CDR1 and CDR2: LNHDA and SQIVND (reference sequence). The length of the CDR3 is 17 residues. The CDR3 region is CASSFYRGGLGTDTQYF. CDR3 nucleotide sequence: TGTGCCAGTAGTTTCTACAGGGGTGGGCTCGGCACAGATACGCAGTATTTT.

The chain uses TRBV28 and TRBJ1-2; possible D gene TRBD1, 6 bases. Deletions cut 6 bases from V and 0 bases from J, with 17 bases between. The V gene's germline CDR1 is MDHEN and CDR2 SYDVKM. The CDR3 extends over 16 amino acids. The CDR3 DNA sequence: TGTGCCAGCAGCCGCGGCAGGGGCGATACTAACTATGGCTACACCTTC. It yields the protein CASSRGRGDTNYGYTF.

This clone was observed a few times. The rearrangement links TRBV6-5 to TRBJ1-5; D perhaps matches TRBD1 (6 bases). In germline, CDR1 is MNHEY, CDR2 SVGAGI. CDR3 size: 14 residues. Trimming pared 6 bases from V and 5 bases from J, leaving 14 bases between. In DNA, the CDR3 is TGTGCCAGCAGGGACAGAGCCCTCCATCAGCCCCAGCATTTT. It is translated as CASRDRALHQPQHF.

J is TRBJ1-1 and V is TRBV7-9, with D hard to call. The V gene lost 5 bases and the J gene lost 1 base, with 11 bases spanning the gap. The CDR3 extends over 14 amino acids. The germline gives CDR1 SEHNR, CDR2 FQNEAQ (reference sequence). This chain's CDR3 is CASSRLQGNTEAFF. In DNA form, the CDR3 reads TGTGCCAGCAGCCGACTCCAAGGGAACACTGAAGCTTTCTTT.

This clone was counted a single time. The V and J genes are TRBV28 and TRBJ2-3; a weak D match, TRBD1 (6 bases). Looked up from germline, CDR1 is MDHEN and CDR2 is SYDVKM. The CDR3 has 17 amino acids. Trimming removed 4 bases from V and 2 bases from J, with 19 bases in between. The CDR3 region has the DNA TGTGCCAGCAGTTCACAAAGGGGGAGCGTTTTCACAGATACGCAGTATTTT. Its protein is CASSSQRGSVFTDTQYF. Supplemented by reference TRBV28 and TRBJ2-3, the full variable domain reads DVKVTQSSRYLVKRTGEKVFLECVQDMDHENMFWYRQDPGLGLRLIYFSYDVKMKEKGDIPEGYSVSREKKERFSLILESASTNQTSMYLCASSSQRGSVFTDTQYFGPGTRLTVL.

The chain joins TRBV19 to TRBJ1-6; no definite D call. Germline CDR1 reads LNHDA; CDR2 reads SQIVND (reference sequence). V gave up 3 bases and J gave up 8 bases, with 14 bases separating them. This CDR3 comprises 15 residues. The CDR3: CASSIGVVGDSPLHF. CDR3 nucleotides: TGTGCCAGTAGTATCGGTGTTGTGGGAGATTCACCCCTCCACTTT.

This chain uses TRBV6-4 with TRBJ2-3; D is ambiguous. CDR1 and CDR2 (germline): MRHNA, SNTAGT. The length of the CDR3 is 16 residues. The V gene lost 2 bases and the J gene lost 0 bases, with 12 bases spanning the gap. CDR3: CASSDVYKSSTDTQYF. For the CDR3, the DNA is TGTGCCAGCAGTGACGTTTACAAAAGTAGCACAGATACGCAGTATTTT.

V usage is TRBV4-2 and J usage is TRBJ1-2; no clear D gene. V dropped 4 bases and J dropped 1 base, with 10 bases sitting between them. The CDR3 totals 14 residues. From germline, CDR1 is LGHNA and CDR2 YNFKEQ. CDR3 bases: TGTGCCAGCAGCCCCGGCGCAGGTAACTATGGCTACACCTTC. Protein: CASSPGAGNYGYTF.

This chain's CDR3 is CASSQDLSGSSYNEQFF. In DNA, the CDR3 is TGTGCCAGCAGCCAAGATCTGTCGGGGAGCTCCTACAATGAGCAGTTCTTC. The chain links TRBV3-1 (or the pseudogene TRBV3-2) to TRBJ2-1, with D perhaps matching TRBD2 (5 bases). The V end lost 0 bases, the J end lost 0 bases, and 12 bases lay between the germline ends. Germline V CDR1 and CDR2: LGHDT, YNNKEL (reference sequence). The length of the CDR3 is 17 residues.

The chain uses TRBV29-1 and TRBJ2-7; 7 bases match TRBD1. CDR1 is SQVTM, CDR2 ANQGSEA, per germline. V dropped 4 bases and J dropped 3; count of bases not matched to a gene: 3. The CDR3 is 12 amino acids. CDR3 sequence reads: CSVGRDSYEQYF. The CDR3 DNA reads TGCAGCGTTGGTCGGGACAGCTACGAGCAGTACTTC.

V and J are TRBV12-3 or TRBV12-4 and TRBJ1-2, with D unclear. This CDR3 region has 12 residues. V shed 1 base and J shed 8 bases, with 8 bases lying between them. CDR3 sequence reads: CASSLDARGYTF. Here the CDR3 DNA reads TGTGCCAGCAGTTTAGATGCGAGAGGCTACACCTTC.

This clone has more than one count but fewer than ten. This chain uses TRBV5-6 with TRBJ2-3, with D maybe TRBD2 (5 bases). This CDR3 region has 16 residues. The germline V gene has CDR1 SGHDT and CDR2 YYEEEE. V lost 1 base, J lost 0 bases, and 12 bases lay in between. The CDR3 sequence: CASSLRSGVSTDTQYF. The CDR3 DNA follows: TGTGCCAGCAGCTTGCGATCCGGGGTTAGCACAGATACGCAGTATTTT.